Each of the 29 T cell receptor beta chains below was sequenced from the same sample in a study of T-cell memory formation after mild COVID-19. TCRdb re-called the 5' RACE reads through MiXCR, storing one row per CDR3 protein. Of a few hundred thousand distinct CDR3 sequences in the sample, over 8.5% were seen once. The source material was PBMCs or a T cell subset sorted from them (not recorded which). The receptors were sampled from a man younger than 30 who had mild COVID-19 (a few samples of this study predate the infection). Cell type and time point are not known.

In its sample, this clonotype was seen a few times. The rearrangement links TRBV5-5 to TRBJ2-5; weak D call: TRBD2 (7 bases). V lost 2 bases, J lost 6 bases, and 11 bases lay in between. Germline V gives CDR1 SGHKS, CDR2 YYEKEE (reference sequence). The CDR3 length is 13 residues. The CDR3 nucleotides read TGTGCCAGCAGCTTTGCGGGGGCCCAGACCCAGTACTTC. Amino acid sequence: CASSFAGAQTQYF.

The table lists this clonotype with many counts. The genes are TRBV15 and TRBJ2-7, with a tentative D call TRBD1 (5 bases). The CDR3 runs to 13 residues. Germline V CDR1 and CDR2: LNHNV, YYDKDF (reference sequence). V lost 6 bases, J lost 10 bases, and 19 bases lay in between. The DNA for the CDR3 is TGTGCCACCAGTCCGACAAGGGGTTTTCCTCAGTACTTC. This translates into CATSPTRGFPQYF.

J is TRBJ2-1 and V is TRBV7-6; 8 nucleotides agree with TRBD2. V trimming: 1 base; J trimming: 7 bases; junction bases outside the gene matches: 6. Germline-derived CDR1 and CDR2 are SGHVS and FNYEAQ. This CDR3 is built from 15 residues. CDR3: CASSLEAGELNEQFF. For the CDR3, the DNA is TGTGCCAGCAGCTTAGAAGCGGGGGAGCTTAATGAGCAGTTCTTC. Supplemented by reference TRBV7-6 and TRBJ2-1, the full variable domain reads GAGVSQSPRYKVTKRGQDVALRCDPISGHVSLYWYRQALGQGPEFLTYFNYEAQQDKSGLPNDRFSAERPEGSISTLTIQRTEQRDSAMYRCASSLEAGELNEQFFGPGTRLTVL.

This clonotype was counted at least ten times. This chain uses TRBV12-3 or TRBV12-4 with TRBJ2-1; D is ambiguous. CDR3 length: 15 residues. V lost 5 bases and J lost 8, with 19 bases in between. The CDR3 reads CASSPPYPGIDEQFF. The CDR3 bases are TGTGCCAGCAGTCCGCCTTACCCTGGAATCGATGAGCAGTTCTTC.

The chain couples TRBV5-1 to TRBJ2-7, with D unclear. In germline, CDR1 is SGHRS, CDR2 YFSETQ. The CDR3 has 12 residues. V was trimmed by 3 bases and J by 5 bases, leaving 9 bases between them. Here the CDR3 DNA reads TGCGCCAGCAGCTCTGCCGTGGACGAGCAGTACTTC. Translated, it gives CASSSAVDEQYF.

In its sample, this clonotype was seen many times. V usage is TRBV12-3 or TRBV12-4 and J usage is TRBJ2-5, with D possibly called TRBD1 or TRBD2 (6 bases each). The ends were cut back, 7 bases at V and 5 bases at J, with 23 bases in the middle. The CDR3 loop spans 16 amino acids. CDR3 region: CASMRGRWGAGETQYF. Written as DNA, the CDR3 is TGTGCCAGCATGAGAGGGAGATGGGGGGCTGGCGAGACCCAGTACTTC.

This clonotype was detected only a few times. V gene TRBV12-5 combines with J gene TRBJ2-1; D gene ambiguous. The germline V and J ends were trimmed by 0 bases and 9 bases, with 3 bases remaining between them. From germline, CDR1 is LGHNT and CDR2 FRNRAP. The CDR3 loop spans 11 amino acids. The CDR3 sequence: CASGLVREQFF. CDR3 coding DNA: TGTGCTAGTGGTTTGGTACGTGAGCAGTTCTTC.

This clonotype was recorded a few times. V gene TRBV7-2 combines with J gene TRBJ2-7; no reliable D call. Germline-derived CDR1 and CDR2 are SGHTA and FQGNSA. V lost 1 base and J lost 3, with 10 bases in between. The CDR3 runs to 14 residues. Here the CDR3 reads CASSLDPLYYEQYV. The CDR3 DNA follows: TGTGCCAGCAGCTTAGATCCCTTATACTACGAGCAGTACGTC.

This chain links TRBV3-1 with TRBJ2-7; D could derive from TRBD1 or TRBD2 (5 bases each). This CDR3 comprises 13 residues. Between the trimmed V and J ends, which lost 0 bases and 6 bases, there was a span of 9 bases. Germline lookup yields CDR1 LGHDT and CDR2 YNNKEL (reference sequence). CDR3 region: CASSQEGPLEQYF. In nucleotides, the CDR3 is TGTGCCAGCAGCCAAGAGGGACCCCTCGAGCAGTACTTC.

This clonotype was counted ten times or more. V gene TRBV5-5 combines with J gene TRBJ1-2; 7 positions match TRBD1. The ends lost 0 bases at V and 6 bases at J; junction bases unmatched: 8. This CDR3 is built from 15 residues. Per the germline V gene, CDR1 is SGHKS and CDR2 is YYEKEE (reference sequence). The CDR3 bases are TGTGCCAGCAGCTTGGAGGAGGGGGCCCCCCATGGCTACACCTTC. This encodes CASSLEEGAPHGYTF.

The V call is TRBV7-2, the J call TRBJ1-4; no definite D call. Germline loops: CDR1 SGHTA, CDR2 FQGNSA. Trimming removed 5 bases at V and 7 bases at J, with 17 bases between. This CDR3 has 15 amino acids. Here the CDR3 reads CASSAHAAGGEKLFF. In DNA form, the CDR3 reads TGTGCCAGCAGCGCCCACGCCGCTGGAGGTGAAAAACTGTTTTTT.

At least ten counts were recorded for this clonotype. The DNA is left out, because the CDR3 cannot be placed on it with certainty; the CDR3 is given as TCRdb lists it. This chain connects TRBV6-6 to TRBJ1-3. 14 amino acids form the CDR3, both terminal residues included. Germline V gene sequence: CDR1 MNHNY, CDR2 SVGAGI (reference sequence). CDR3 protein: CASILEQQGNTIYF.

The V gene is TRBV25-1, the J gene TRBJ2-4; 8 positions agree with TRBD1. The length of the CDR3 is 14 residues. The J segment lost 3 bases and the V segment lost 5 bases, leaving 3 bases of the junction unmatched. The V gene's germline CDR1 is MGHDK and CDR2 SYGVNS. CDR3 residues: CASSLTGDKNIQYF. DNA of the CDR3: TGTGCCAGCAGTTTGACAGGGGACAAAAACATTCAGTACTTC.

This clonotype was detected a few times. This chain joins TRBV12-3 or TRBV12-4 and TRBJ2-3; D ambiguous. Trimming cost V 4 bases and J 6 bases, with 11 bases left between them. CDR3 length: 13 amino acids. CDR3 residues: CASSSSVRDTQYF. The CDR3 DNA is TGTGCCAGCAGTTCCTCCGTTAGGGATACGCAGTATTTT.

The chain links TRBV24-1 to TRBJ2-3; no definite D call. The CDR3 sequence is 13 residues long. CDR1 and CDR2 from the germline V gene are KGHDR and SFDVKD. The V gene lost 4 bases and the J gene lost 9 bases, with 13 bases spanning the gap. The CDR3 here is CATSDPPVGTQYF. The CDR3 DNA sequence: TGTGCCACCAGTGACCCGCCGGTTGGCACGCAGTATTTT.

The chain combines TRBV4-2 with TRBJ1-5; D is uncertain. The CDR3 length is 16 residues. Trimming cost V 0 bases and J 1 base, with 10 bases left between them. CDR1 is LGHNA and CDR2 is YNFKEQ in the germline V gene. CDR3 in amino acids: CASSQDRIGSNQPQHF. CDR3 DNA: TGTGCCAGCAGCCAAGATCGGATAGGGAGCAATCAGCCCCAGCATTTT.

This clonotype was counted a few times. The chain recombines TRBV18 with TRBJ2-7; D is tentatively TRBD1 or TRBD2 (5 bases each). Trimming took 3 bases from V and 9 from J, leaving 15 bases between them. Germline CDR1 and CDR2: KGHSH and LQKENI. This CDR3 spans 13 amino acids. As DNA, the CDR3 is TGTGCCAGCTCACCTTCGGACACCCGGGGGCAGTACTTC. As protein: CASSPSDTRGQYF.

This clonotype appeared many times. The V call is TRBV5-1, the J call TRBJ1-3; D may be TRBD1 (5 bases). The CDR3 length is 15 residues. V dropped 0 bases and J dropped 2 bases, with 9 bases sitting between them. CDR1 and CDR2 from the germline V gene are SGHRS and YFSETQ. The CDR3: CASSLAPGTGNTIYF. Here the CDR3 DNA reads TGCGCCAGCAGCTTGGCCCCAGGGACTGGAAACACCATATATTTT.

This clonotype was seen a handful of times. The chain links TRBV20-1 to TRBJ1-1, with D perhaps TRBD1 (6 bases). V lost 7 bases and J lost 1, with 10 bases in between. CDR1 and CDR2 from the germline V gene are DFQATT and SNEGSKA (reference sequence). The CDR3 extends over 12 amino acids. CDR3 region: CSVPDRNTEAFF. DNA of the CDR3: TGCAGTGTACCGGACAGGAACACTGAAGCTTTCTTT.

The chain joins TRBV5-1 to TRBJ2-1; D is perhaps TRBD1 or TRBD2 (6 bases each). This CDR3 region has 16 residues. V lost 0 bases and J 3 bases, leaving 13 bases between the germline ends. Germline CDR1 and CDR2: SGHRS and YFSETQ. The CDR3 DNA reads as TGCGCCAGCAGCTTGGTCCCGGGGGCGTTCTACAATGAGCAGTTCTTC. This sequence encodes CASSLVPGAFYNEQFF.

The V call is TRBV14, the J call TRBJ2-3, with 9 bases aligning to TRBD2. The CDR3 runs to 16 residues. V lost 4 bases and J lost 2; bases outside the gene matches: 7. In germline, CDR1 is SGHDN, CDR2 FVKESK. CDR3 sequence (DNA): TGTGCCAGCAGCCCTCAGCGGGGGGTCTACACAGATACGCAGTATTTT. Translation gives CASSPQRGVYTDTQYF.

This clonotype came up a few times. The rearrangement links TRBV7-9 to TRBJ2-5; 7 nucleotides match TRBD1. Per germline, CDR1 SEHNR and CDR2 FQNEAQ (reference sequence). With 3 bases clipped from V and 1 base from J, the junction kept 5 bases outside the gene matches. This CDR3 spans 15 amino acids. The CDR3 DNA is TGTGCCAGCAGCTTTCCCAGACAGGGCCAAGAGACCCAGTACTTC. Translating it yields CASSFPRQGQETQYF.

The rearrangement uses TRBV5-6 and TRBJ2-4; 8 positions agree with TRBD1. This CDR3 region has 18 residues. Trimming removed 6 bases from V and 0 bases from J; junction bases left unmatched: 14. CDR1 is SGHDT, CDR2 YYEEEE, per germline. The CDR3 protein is CASTRDRGNLIAKNIQYF. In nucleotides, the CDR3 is TGTGCCAGCACCCGCGACAGGGGTAATCTTATAGCCAAAAACATTCAGTACTTC. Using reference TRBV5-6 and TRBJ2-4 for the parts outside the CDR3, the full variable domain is DAGVTQSPTHLIKTRGQQVTLRCSPKSGHDTVSWYQQALGQGPQFIFQYYEEEERQRGNFPDRFSGHQFPNYSSELNVNALLLGDSALYLCASTRDRGNLIAKNIQYFGAGTRLSVL.

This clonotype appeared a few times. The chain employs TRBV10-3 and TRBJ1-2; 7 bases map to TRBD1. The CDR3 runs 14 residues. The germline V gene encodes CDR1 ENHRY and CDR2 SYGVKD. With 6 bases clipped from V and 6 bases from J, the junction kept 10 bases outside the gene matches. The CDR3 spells CAISQTGNENGYTF. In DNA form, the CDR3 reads TGTGCCATCAGCCAGACAGGGAACGAGAATGGCTACACCTTC.

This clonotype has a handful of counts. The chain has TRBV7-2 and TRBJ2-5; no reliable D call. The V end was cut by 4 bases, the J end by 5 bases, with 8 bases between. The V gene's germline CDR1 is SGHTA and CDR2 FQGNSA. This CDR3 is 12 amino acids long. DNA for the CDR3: TGTGCCAGCAGCTCACCAAGTGAGACCCAGTACTTC. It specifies CASSSPSETQYF.

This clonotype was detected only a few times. This chain's CDR3 is CASSQAGGYEYF. The CDR3 DNA sequence: TGTGCCAGCAGCCAAGCGGGGGGTTATGAGTATTTT. The V call is TRBV7-8, the J call TRBJ2-3, with TRBD2 matching 9 bases. This CDR3 has 12 residues. Germline CDR1 is SGHVS and CDR2 is FQNEAQ. V shed 5 bases and J 13 bases; nucleotides not matched to a gene: 7. The variable domain in full, completed from reference TRBV7-8 and TRBJ2-3, reads GAGVSQSPRYKVAKRGQDVALRCDPISGHVSLFWYQQALGQGPEFLTYFQNEAQLDKSGLPSDRFFAERPEGSVSTLKIQRTQQEDSAVYLCASSQAGGYEYFGPGTRLTVL.

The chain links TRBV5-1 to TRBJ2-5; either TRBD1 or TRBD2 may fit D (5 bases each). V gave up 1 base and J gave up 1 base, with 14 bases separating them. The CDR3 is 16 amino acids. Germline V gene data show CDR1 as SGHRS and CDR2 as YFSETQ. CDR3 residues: CASSLSVGTSQETQYF. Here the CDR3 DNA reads TGCGCCAGCAGCTTGAGCGTAGGGACCAGCCAAGAGACCCAGTACTTC.

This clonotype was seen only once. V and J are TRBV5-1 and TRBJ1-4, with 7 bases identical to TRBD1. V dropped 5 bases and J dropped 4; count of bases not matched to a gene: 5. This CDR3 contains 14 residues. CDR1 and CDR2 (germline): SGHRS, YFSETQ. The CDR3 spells CASSWTGHNEKLFF. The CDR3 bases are TGCGCCAGCAGTTGGACAGGCCATAATGAAAAACTGTTTTTT.

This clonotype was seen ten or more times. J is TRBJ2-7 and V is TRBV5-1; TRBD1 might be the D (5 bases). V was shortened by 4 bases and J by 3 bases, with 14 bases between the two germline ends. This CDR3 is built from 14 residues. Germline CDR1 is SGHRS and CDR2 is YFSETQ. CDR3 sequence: CASSQGGTDYEQYF. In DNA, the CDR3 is TGCGCCAGCAGCCAGGGTGGAACAGACTACGAGCAGTACTTC.